This T cell receptor (beta chain) was obtained from a study of cytomegalovirus exposure and HLA in healthy donors. Regarding this clone: Antigen: not known.

Healthy bone marrow donors made up the cohort. V lost 5 bases, J lost 5 bases, and 10 bases stayed unmatched. The length of the CDR3 is 17 residues. The germline V gene encodes CDR1 MNHEY and CDR2 SMNVEV (reference sequence). Study-wide results and caveats: One variant, a missense change in DCLRE1C, was linked in a later analysis to TCR beta V- and J-gene trimming. Excluded: some indistinguishable V segments such as TRBV6-2 and TRBV6-3. Cytomegalovirus association was assigned to about 150 TCR beta chains.

This PCR relied on a set of 60 Vbeta primers and 13 Jbeta primers. Assay used: immunoSEQ multiplex PCR; TCRdb lists only in-frame clones, some missing. The sample lists around 100,000 clones, approximately 60% occurring once. Material: PBMCs. The TCR comes from a woman aged 30 to 39 in good health and CMV-seronegative. This chain uses TRBV27 with TRBJ2-3, with 13 bases lining up with TRBD2. CDR3 loop: CASSTGTSGNWGDTQYF. DNA of the CDR3: TGTGCCAGCAGTACAGGGACTAGCGGGAACTGGGGAGATACGCAGTATTTT.